This record covers a single TCR beta chain. Its antigen is unidentified. This sample stems from a study of regulatory dendritic cells for organ transplantation. General study points: Mature dendritic cells appeared to drive more memory CD8+ clonal expansion than regulatory ones.

Clones were read by immunoSEQ multiplex PCR, and TCRdb kept only the in-frame ones, dropping some. The sample lists about 12,000 clones, more than 75% occurring once. CFSE-labeled sorted T cells met regulatory or mature dendritic cells for over 4 days. Germline assignment: CDR1 LNHNV and CDR2 YYDKDF (reference sequence). V was clipped by 0 bases and J by 1 base, with 6 bases between them. CDR3 length: 14 amino acids. The V call is TRBV15, the J call TRBJ1-1; D is unclear. The sequenced sample consisted of naive CD8+ T cells from blood cultured with regulatory dendritic cells. The subset: CD45RA+ naive T cells. This receptor was obtained from a human donor in good health. The CDR3 loop reads CATSRDRRNTEAFF. CDR3 bases: TGTGCCACCAGCAGAGATAGGAGGAACACTGAAGCTTTCTTT.